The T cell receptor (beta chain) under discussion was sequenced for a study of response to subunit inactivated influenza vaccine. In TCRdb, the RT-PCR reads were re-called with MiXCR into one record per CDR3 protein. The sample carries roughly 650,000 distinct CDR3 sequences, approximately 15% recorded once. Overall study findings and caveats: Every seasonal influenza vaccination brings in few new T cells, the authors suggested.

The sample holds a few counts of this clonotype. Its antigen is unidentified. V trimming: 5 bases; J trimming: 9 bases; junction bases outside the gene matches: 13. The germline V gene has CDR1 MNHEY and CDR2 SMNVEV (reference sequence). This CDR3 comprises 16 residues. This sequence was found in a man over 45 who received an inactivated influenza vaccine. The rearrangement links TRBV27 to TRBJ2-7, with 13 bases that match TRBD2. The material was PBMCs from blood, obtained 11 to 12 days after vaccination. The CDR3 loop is CASSTVGTSGIKRQYF. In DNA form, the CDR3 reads TGTGCCAGCAGTACCGTGGGGACTAGCGGGATAAAGCGGCAGTACTTC.